These T cell receptor beta chains were read from a single sample in a study of OX40 agonist ivuxolimab in advanced cancers. Clones were read by immunoSEQ multiplex PCR, and TCRdb kept only the in-frame ones, dropping some. In the table there are tens of thousands of clones, just under 85% of which are singletons. The sequencing here drew on CD4+ or CD8+ T cells sorted from blood, taken in a trial of the OX40 agonist ivuxolimab. These TCRs come from an adult with an advanced solid tumor such as melanoma, head and neck, liver or kidney cancer. Each CDR3 is given with its conserved first and last residue.

V gene,CDR3 protein
TRBV6-5,CASSYSRTVEAFF
TRBV7-2,CASSFSGQGQVVTF
TRBV2,CASSEAEYNEQFF
TRBV13,CASSLTSGQRADTQYF
TRBV4-3,CASSQDGNRGGYTF
TRBV7-9,CASSPGQGAYEQYF
TRBV5-4,CASSGDNLYGYTF
TRBV6-1,CASSEGRTSGRETQYF
TRBV6-1,CASSESDIYNSPLHF
TRBV9,CASSKQIGAGTGANVLTF
TRBV19,CASSIVRVGSNYGYTF
TRBV30,CAWSPLGGYEQYF